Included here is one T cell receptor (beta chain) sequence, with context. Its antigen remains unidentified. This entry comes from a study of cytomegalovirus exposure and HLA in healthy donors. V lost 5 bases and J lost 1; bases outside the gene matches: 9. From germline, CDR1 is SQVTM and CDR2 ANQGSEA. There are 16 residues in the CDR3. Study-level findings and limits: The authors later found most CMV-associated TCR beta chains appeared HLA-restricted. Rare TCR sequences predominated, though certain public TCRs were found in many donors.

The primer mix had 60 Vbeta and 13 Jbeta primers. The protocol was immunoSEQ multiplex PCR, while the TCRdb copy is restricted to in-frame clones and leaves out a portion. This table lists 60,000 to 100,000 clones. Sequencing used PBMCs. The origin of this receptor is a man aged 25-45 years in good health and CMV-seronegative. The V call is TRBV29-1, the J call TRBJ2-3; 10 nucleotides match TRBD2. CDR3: CSVTRSGTSGTDTQYF. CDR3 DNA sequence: TGCAGCGTTACCCGGAGCGGGACTAGCGGCACAGATACGCAGTATTTT.